A single sample gave rise to the 5 T cell receptor beta chains below, sequenced in a study of cytomegalovirus exposure and HLA in healthy donors. In the PCR, 60 Vbeta and 13 Jbeta primers were used. Clones were sequenced by immunoSEQ multiplex PCR, and TCRdb holds only the in-frame ones, with some missing. The table lists 65,000 to 100,000 clones, about three quarters of them singletons. Input material: PBMCs. Every receptor here comes from a female donor in good health and CMV-seronegative.

This rearrangement joins TRBV11-1 to TRBJ2-3, with TRBD2 matching over 8 bases. The CDR3 is 14 amino acids. Germline V CDR1 and CDR2: SGHAT, FQDESV (reference sequence). Trimming took 5 bases from V and 1 from J; bases not matched to a gene: 2. In DNA form, the CDR3 reads TGTGCCAGCAGCGAGCGGGAGCGCACAGATACGCAGTATTTT. This translates into CASSERERTDTQYF.

This sequence joins TRBV4-2 and TRBJ2-7; tentatively, D is TRBD2 (5 bases). Between the trimmed V and J ends, which lost 5 bases and 5 bases, there was a span of 16 bases. The CDR3 has 14 residues. Looked up from germline, CDR1 is LGHNA and CDR2 is YNFKEQ. CDR3 DNA: TGTGCCAGCAGCTTAACTAGTCTGAACCACGAGCAGTACTTC. Translation: CASSLTSLNHEQYF.

The J gene is TRBJ2-7, the V gene TRBV27, with 7 bases identical to TRBD1. The CDR3 covers 14 residues. V was pared by 5 bases and J by 1 base, with 5 bases of the junction left unmatched. Germline V CDR1 and CDR2: MNHEY, SMNVEV (reference sequence). The CDR3 DNA follows: TGTGCCAGCAGTCCCGGGACAGCTTCCTACGAGCAGTACTTC. Translation gives CASSPGTASYEQYF.

The chain combines TRBV19 with TRBJ1-3, with a weak D call TRBD1 (5 bases). The CDR3 consists of 14 residues. V lost 3 bases to trimming and J lost 2 bases, with 8 bases between them. Germline V CDR1 and CDR2: LNHDA, SQIVND (reference sequence). CDR3 sequence reads: CASSISGPGNTIYF. Here the CDR3 DNA reads TGTGCCAGTAGTATTTCAGGGCCTGGAAACACCATATATTTT.

This clone was seen only a few times. V is TRBV9 and J is TRBJ2-5, with D possibly being TRBD1 (6 bases). The J call may be faulty, since TRBJ2-7 better matches the DNA end. Germline CDR1 SGDLS, CDR2 YYNGEE. This CDR3 has 15 residues. The CDR3 sequence is CASSVGGRSSYEQYF. The CDR3, as DNA: TGTGCCAGCAGCGTAGGGGGGCGGAGCTCCTACGAGCAGTACTTC.